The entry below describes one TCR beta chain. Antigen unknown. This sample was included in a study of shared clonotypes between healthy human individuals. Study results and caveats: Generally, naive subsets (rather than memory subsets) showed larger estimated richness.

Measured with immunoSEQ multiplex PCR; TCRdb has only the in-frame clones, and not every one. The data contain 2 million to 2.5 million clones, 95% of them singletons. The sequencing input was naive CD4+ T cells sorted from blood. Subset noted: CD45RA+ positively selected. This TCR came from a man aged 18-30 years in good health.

CDR3 amino acids: CASSVQGALETQYF. As DNA, the CDR3 is TGTGCCAGCAGTGTCCAGGGGGCATTGGAGACCCAGTACTTC. The rearrangement links TRBV6-1 to TRBJ2-5; 8 bases map to TRBD1. This CDR3 spans 14 amino acids. V lost 4 bases and J lost 5; bases outside the gene matches: 6. Germline V gives CDR1 MNHNS, CDR2 SASEGT.